The clone carrying this T cell receptor beta chain was observed a few times. The CDR3 has 14 residues. V gave up 3 bases and J gave up 4 bases, with 12 bases separating them. The germline gives CDR1 MNHEY, CDR2 SMNVEV (reference sequence). The data belong to a study of blood T cells in healthy people across ages. With a J-beta primer mix and a sample-barcoded 5' primer, a second PCR ran roughly 6 to 11 cycles. TCRdb recomputed calls from the 5' RACE reads with MiXCR, one row per CDR3 protein. The data show 780,000 or so distinct CDR3 sequences, with roughly 50% seen just once and around 25% held by the top ten.

Sequencing was carried out using blood. The clonotype originates from a middle-aged man in good health. The V call is TRBV27, the J call TRBJ2-5, with D perhaps TRBD2 (6 bases). The CDR3 DNA follows: TGTGCCAGCAGTTTCGCCATGCGGGGAGAGACCCAGTACTTC. It specifies CASSFAMRGETQYF.